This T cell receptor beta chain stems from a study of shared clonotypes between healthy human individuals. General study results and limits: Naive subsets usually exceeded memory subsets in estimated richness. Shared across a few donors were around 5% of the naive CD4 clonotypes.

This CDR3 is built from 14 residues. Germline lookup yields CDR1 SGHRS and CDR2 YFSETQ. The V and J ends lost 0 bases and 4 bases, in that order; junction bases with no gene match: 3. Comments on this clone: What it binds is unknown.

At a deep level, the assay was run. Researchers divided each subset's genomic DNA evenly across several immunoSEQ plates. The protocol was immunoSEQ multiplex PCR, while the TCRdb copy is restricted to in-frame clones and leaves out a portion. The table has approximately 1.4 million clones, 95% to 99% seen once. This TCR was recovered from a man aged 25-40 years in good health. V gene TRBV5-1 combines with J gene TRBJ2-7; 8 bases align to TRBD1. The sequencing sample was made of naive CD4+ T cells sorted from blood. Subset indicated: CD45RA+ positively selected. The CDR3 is CASSLGTGLYEQYF. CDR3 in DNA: TGCGCCAGCAGCTTGGGGACAGGGCTGTACGAGCAGTACTTC.